Sequencing of this T cell receptor beta chain was carried out in a study of shared T cell receptors in the human thymus. TCRdb keeps only in-frame clones here, not all; method: immunoSEQ multiplex PCR. In the table there are 700,000 or so clones, roughly 88% of which are singletons. The CDR3 runs to 14 residues. V was shortened by 7 bases and J by 1 base, with 8 bases between the two germline ends. The germline CDR1 and CDR2 sequences are MNHNS and SASEGT. The sample was also reused in another study, on human thymus T cells. This second study notes: Related research reported highly overlapping thymic repertoires among unrelated individuals.

The sample was thymocytes. The sequence was collected from a girl less than two years old with a congenital heart defect. The rearrangement joins TRBV6-1 to TRBJ1-6; the D is unclear. CDR3 sequence: CASTPRSYNSPLHF. The CDR3 DNA reads TGTGCCAGCACTCCTAGATCCTATAATTCACCCCTCCACTTT.